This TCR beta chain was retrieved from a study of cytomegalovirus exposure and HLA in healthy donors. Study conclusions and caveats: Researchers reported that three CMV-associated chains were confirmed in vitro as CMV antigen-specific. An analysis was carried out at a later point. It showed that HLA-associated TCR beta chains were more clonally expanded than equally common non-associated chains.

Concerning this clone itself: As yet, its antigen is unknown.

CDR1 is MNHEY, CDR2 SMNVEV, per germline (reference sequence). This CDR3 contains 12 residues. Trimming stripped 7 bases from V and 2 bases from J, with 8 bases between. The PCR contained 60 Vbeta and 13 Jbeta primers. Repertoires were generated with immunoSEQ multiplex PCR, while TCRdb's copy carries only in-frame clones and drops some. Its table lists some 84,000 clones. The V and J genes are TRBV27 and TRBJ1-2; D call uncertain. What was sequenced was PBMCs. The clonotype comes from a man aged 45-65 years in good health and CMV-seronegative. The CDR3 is CASIIINYGYTF. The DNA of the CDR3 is TGTGCCAGCATTATAATAAACTATGGCTACACCTTC.